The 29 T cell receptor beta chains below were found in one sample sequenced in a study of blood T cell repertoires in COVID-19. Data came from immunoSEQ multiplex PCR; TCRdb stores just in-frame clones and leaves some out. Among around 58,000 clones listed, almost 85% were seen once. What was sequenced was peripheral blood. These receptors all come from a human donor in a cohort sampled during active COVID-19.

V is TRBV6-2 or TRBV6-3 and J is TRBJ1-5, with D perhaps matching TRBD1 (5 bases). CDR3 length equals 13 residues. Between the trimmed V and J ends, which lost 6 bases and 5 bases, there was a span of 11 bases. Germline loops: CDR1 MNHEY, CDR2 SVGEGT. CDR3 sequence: CASSDGTYQPQHF. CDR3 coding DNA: TGTGCCAGCAGCGACGGGACTTATCAGCCCCAGCATTTT.

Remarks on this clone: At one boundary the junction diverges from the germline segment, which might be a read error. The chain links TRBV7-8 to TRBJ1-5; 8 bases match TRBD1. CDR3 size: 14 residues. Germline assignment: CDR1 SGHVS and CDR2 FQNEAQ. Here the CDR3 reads CASSLGQGYQPQHF. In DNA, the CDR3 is TGTGCCAGCAGTTTAGGACAGGGCTATCAGCCCCAGCATTTT.

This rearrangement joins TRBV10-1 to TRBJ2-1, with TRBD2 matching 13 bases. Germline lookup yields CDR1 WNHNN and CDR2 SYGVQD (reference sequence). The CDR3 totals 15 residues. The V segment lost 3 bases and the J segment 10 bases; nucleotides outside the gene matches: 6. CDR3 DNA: TGCGCCAGCAGTGATACTAGCGGGGGGGCCCGGGAGCAGTTCTTC. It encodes CASSDTSGGAREQFF.

As DNA, the CDR3 is TGCGCCAGCAGTCTTGGGACTAGCGGGGGTTCAGATACGCAGTATTTT. This codes for CASSLGTSGGSDTQYF. V gene TRBV23-1 combines with J gene TRBJ2-3; 14 positions agree with TRBD2. TRBV23-1 is an ORF, with its function uncertain. The junction had 4 bases not matched to a gene; V was cut back by 4 bases and J by 4 bases. This CDR3 region has 16 residues.

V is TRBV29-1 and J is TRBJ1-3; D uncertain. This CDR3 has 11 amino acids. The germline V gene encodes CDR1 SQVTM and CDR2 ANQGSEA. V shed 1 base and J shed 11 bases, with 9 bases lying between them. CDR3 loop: CSVEGPGAIYF. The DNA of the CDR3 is TGCAGCGTTGAAGGCCCTGGAGCCATATATTTT.

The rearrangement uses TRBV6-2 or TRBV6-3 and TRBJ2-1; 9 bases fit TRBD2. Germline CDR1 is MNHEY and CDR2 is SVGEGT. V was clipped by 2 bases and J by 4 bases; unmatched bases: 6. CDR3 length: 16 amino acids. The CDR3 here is CASSYKAGGPYNEQFF. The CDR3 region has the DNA TGTGCCAGCAGTTACAAGGCGGGGGGGCCATACAATGAGCAGTTCTTC.

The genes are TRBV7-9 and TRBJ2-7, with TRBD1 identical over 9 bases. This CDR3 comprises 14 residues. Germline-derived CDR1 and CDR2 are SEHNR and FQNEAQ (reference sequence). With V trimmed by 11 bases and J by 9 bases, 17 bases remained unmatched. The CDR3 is CALSTGQGMFRQYF. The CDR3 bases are TGTGCCTTAAGCACGGGACAGGGTATGTTTCGGCAGTACTTC. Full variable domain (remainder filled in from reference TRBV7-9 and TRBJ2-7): DTGVSQNPRHKITKRGQNVTFRCDPISEHNRLYWYRQTLGQGPEFLTYFQNEAQLEKSRLLSDRFSAERPKGSFSTLEIQRTEQGDSAMYLCALSTGQGMFRQYFGPGTRLTVT.

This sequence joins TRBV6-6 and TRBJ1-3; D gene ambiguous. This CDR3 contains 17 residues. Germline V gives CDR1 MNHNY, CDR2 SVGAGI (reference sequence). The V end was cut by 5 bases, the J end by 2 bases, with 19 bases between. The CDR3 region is CASSLNYYGLAGNTIYF. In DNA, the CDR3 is TGTGCCAGCAGTCTAAACTACTACGGACTTGCTGGAAACACCATATATTTT.

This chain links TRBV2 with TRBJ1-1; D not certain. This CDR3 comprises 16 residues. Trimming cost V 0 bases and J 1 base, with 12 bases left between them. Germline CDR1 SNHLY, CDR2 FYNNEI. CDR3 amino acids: CASSEALGEGNTEAFF. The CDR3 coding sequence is TGTGCCAGCAGTGAAGCGCTTGGGGAGGGGAACACTGAAGCTTTCTTT.

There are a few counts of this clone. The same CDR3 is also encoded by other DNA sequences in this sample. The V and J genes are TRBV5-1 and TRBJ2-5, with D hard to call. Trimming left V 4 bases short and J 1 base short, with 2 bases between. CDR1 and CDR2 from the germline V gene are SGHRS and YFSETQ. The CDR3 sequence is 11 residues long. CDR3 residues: CASSLQETQYF. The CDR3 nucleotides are TGCGCCAGCAGCCTCCAAGAGACCCAGTACTTC. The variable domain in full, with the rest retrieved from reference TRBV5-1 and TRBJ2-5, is KAGVTQTPRYLIKTRGQQVTLSCSPISGHRSVSWYQQTPGQGLQFLFEYFSETQRNKGNFPGRFSGRQFSNSRSEMNVSTLELGDSALYLCASSLQETQYFGPGTRLLVL.

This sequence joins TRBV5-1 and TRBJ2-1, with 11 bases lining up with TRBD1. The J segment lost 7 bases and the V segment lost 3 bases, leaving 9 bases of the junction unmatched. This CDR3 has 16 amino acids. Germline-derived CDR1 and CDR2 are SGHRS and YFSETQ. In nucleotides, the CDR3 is TGCGCCAGCAGCTCCCATCCGGACAGGGGGCGAAATGAGCAGTTCTTC. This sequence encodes CASSSHPDRGRNEQFF.

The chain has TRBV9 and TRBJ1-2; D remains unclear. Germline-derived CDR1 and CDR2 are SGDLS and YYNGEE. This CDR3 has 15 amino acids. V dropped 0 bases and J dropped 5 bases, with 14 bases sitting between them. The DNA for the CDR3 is TGTGCCAGCAGCGTAGAGATAGGTGGAGGGTATGGCTACACCTTC. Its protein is CASSVEIGGGYGYTF.

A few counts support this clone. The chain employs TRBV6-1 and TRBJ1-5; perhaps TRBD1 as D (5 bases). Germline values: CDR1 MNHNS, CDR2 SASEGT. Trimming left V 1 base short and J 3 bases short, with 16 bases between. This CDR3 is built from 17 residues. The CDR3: CASSEVRGGIYNQPQHF. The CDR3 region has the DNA TGTGCCAGCAGTGAAGTCCGTGGGGGGATTTACAATCAGCCCCAGCATTTT.

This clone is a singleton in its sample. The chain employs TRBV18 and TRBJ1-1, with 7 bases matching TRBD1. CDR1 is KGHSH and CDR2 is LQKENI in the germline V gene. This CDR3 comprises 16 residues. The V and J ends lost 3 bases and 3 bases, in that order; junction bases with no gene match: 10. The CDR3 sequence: CASSPRQGSSDTEAFF. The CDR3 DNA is TGTGCCAGCTCACCCCGACAGGGATCGTCGGACACTGAAGCTTTCTTT.

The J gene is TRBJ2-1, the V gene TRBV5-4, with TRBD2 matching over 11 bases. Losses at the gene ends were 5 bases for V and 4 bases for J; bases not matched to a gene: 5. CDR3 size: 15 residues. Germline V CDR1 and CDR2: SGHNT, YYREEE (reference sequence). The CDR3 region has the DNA TGTGCCAGCAGGGTTAGCGGGGGGGGTTACAATGAGCAGTTCTTC. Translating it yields CASRVSGGGYNEQFF.

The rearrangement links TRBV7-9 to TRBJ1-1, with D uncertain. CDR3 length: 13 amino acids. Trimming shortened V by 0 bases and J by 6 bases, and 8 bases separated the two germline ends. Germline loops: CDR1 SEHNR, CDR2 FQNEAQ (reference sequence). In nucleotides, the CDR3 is TGTGCCAGCAGCTTAGCGCGGGTTGCTGAAGCTTTCTTT. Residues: CASSLARVAEAFF.

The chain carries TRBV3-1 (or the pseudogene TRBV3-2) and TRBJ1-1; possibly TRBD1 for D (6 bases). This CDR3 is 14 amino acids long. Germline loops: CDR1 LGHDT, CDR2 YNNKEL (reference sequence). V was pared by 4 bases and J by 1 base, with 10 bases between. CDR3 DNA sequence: TGTGCCAGCAGCCTCGGACAGACGAACACTGAAGCTTTCTTT. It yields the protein CASSLGQTNTEAFF.

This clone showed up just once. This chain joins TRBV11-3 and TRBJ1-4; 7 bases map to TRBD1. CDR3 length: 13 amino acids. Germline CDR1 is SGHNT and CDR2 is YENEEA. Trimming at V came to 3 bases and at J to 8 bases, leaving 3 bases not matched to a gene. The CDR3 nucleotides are TGTGCCAGCAGCTTTGGGGACAGCGAAAAACTGTTTTTT. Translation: CASSFGDSEKLFF.

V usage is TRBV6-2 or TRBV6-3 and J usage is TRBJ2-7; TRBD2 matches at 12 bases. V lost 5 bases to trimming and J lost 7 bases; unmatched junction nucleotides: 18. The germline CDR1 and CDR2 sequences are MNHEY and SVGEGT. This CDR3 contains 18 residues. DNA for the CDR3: TGTGCCAGCAGTACCCCCCCGACTAGCGGGGGCGGAGGCGAAGAGCAGTACTTC. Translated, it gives CASSTPPTSGGGGEEQYF.

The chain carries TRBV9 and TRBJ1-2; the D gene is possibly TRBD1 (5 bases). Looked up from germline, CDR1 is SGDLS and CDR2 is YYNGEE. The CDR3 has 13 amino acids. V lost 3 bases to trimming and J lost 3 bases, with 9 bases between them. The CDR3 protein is CASSGGEDYGYTF. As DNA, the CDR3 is TGTGCCAGCAGCGGGGGGGAAGACTATGGCTACACCTTC.

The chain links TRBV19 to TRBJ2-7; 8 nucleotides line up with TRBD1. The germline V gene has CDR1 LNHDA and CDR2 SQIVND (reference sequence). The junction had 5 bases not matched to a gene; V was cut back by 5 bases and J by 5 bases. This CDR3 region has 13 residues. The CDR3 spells CASSPTGADEQYF. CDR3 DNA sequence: TGTGCCAGTAGTCCGACAGGGGCGGACGAGCAGTACTTC.

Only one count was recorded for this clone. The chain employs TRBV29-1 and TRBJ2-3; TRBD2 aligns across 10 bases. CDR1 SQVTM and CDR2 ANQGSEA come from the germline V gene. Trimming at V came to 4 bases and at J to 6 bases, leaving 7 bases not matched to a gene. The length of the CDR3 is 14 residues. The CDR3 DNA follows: TGCAGCGTTGTTGTAGCGGGGGGCCAGGATACGCAGTATTTT. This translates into CSVVVAGGQDTQYF.

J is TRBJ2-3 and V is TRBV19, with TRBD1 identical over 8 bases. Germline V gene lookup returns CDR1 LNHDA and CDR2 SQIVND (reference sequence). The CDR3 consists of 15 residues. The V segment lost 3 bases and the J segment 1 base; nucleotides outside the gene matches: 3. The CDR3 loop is CASSMQGARTDTQYF. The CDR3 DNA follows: TGTGCCAGTAGTATGCAGGGGGCCCGCACAGATACGCAGTATTTT.

The CDR3 sequence: CASSDPMGQGLYGYTF. The CDR3 bases are TGTGCCAGCAGCGATCCCATGGGACAGGGGCTCTATGGCTACACCTTC. The chain couples TRBV6-2 or TRBV6-3 to TRBJ1-2; 10 bases align to TRBD1. The trim removed 6 bases at V and 4 bases at J, leaving 11 bases unmatched. Germline V gene sequence: CDR1 MNHEY, CDR2 SVGEGT. The CDR3 contains 16 residues.

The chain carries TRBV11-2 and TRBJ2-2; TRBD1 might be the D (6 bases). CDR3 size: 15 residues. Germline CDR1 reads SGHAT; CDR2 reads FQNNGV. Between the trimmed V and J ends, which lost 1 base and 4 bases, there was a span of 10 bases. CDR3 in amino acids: CASSLAAGATGELFF. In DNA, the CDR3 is TGTGCCAGCAGCTTAGCAGCAGGGGCCACCGGGGAGCTGTTTTTT.

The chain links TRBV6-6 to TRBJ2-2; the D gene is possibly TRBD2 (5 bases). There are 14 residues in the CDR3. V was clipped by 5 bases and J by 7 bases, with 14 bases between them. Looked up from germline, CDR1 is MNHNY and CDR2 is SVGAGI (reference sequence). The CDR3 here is CASSKGGGGGELFF. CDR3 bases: TGTGCCAGCAGTAAGGGTGGTGGAGGCGGGGAGCTGTTTTTT.

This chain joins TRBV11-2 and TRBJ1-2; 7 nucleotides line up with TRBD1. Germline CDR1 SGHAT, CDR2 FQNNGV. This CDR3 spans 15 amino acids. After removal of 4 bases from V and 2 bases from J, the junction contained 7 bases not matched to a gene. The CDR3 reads CASSSRQGLNYGYTF. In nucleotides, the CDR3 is TGTGCCAGCAGCTCACGACAGGGATTAAACTATGGCTACACCTTC. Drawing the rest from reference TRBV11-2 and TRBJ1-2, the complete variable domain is EAGVAQSPRYKIIEKRQSVAFWCNPISGHATLYWYQQILGQGPKLLIQFQNNGVVDDSQLPKDRFSAERLKGVDSTLKIQPAKLEDSAVYLCASSSRQGLNYGYTFGSGTRLTVV.

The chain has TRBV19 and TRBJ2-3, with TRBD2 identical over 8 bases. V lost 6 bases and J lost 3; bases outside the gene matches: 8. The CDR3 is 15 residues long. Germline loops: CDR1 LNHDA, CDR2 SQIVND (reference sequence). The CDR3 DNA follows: TGTGCCAGTAGACCCGGGGGGGCAATTACAGATACGCAGTATTTT. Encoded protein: CASRPGGAITDTQYF.

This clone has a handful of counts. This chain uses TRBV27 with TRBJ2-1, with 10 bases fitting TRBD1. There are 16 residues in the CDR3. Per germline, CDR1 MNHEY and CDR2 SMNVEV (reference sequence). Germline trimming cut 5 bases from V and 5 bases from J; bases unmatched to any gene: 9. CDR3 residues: CASSIPGQGYNNEQFF. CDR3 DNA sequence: TGTGCCAGCAGTATTCCGGGACAGGGGTATAACAATGAGCAGTTCTTC.